The 15 T cell receptor beta chains reported below all come from one sample, sequenced in a study of blood T cell repertoires in COVID-19. The data were produced by immunoSEQ multiplex PCR, yet TCRdb's version contains in-frame clones alone and is incomplete. Among some 310,000 clones, around nine tenths were seen once, and the ten largest hold 1%. Sequencing used peripheral blood. The receptors come from a man aged 50 or older with active or convalescent COVID-19.

This clone was seen a few times. The chain couples TRBV6-5 to TRBJ2-5; 7 bases align to TRBD2. Germline CDR1 and CDR2: MNHEY and SVGAGI. The V and J ends lost 2 bases and 7 bases, in that order; junction bases with no gene match: 4. The CDR3 loop spans 13 amino acids. CDR3 amino acids: CASSYLREGTQYF. The CDR3 DNA is TGTGCCAGCAGTTACCTCAGGGAGGGGACCCAGTACTTC.

The chain is built from TRBV28 and TRBJ1-6, with D tentatively TRBD1 (5 bases). Per the germline V gene, CDR1 is MDHEN and CDR2 is SYDVKM. V lost 4 bases and J 6 bases, leaving 10 bases between the germline ends. This CDR3 contains 14 residues. The CDR3, as DNA: TGTGCCAGCAGTTCCGGGGGAGGTAATTCACCCCTCCACTTT. Amino acid sequence: CASSSGGGNSPLHF.

This chain links TRBV5-1 with TRBJ2-5; possibly TRBD2 for D (7 bases). The germline V and J ends were trimmed by 1 base and 4 bases, with 11 bases remaining between them. Germline V gene sequence: CDR1 SGHRS, CDR2 YFSETQ. The CDR3 is 14 amino acids. The CDR3 DNA reads as TGCGCCAGCAGCTTGAGGGGGGGCGGAGAGACCCAGTACTTC. Protein sequence: CASSLRGGGETQYF. Full variable domain (rest looked up from reference TRBV5-1 and TRBJ2-5): KAGVTQTPRYLIKTRGQQVTLSCSPISGHRSVSWYQQTPGQGLQFLFEYFSETQRNKGNFPGRFSGRQFSNSRSEMNVSTLELGDSALYLCASSLRGGGETQYFGPGTRLLVL.

This chain links TRBV6-6 with TRBJ2-3; a weak D match, TRBD1 (6 bases). Deletions cut 6 bases from V and 2 bases from J, with 12 bases between. The CDR3 is 14 amino acids. Germline CDR1 reads MNHNY; CDR2 reads SVGAGI (reference sequence). Here the CDR3 DNA reads TGTGCCAGCAGCCGGGACACTTCCACAGATACGCAGTATTTT. As protein: CASSRDTSTDTQYF.

The chain's CDR3 is CAISLDREDGYTF. The CDR3 coding sequence is TGTGCCATCAGCCTGGACAGGGAGGACGGCTACACCTTC. The rearrangement uses TRBV10-3 and TRBJ1-2, with 8 positions matching TRBD1. Trimming at V came to 6 bases and at J to 8 bases, leaving 8 bases not matched to a gene. There are 13 residues in the CDR3. Germline V CDR1 and CDR2: ENHRY, SYGVKD.

The chain has TRBV15 and TRBJ2-1, with TRBD1 matching 10 bases. The trim removed 2 bases at V and 8 bases at J, leaving 9 bases unmatched. The CDR3 covers 16 residues. Germline-derived CDR1 and CDR2 are LNHNV and YYDKDF (reference sequence). CDR3 amino acids: CATSRTPGQGLDEQFF. The CDR3 DNA is TGTGCCACCAGCAGAACTCCGGGACAGGGGCTCGATGAGCAGTTCTTC.

The chain employs TRBV28 and TRBJ2-5, with 10 positions matching TRBD1. Germline V gene lookup returns CDR1 MDHEN and CDR2 SYDVKM. This CDR3 spans 14 amino acids. Trimming cost V 3 bases and J 4 bases; bases outside gene matches: 2. This CDR3 is CASSFRDRGETQYF. CDR3 bases: TGTGCCAGCAGTTTTAGGGACAGGGGAGAGACCCAGTACTTC.

This clone occurred once. The gene calls are TRBV5-1 and TRBJ2-1, with 9 bases matching TRBD2. Trimming cost V 7 bases and J 7 bases; bases outside gene matches: 9. Germline values: CDR1 SGHRS, CDR2 YFSETQ. This CDR3 comprises 14 residues. The CDR3 sequence is CASADSGSVNEQFF. The CDR3 nucleotides are TGCGCCAGCGCGGATAGCGGGAGTGTAAATGAGCAGTTCTTC.

The chain employs TRBV6-1 and TRBJ2-7; weak D call: TRBD1 (5 bases). Per germline, CDR1 MNHNS and CDR2 SASEGT. The CDR3 extends over 14 amino acids. Trimming removed 5 bases from V and 2 bases from J, with 13 bases in between. In DNA form, the CDR3 reads TGTGCCAGCAGTCTTTCTGGGGCTCCCTACGAGCAGTACTTC. It codes for CASSLSGAPYEQYF.

Concerning this clone itself: The sample holds other DNA sequences that translate to the same CDR3. The chain uses TRBV5-4 and TRBJ2-3; TRBD2 might be the D (6 bases). The CDR3 length is 16 residues. V dropped 2 bases and J dropped 2 bases, with 15 bases sitting between them. Germline CDR1 SGHNT, CDR2 YYREEE (reference sequence). CDR3 protein: CASSLMGGLTTDTQYF. CDR3 sequence (DNA): TGTGCCAGCAGCTTAATGGGAGGACTAACCACAGATACGCAGTATTTT.

As concerns this clone: This same CDR3 is encoded by further DNA sequences in the sample. The rearrangement links TRBV3-1 (or the pseudogene TRBV3-2) to TRBJ1-2, with D hard to call. The CDR3 totals 12 residues. Trimming took 4 bases from V and 4 from J, leaving 7 bases between them. Germline V gene data show CDR1 as LGHDT and CDR2 as YNNKEL (reference sequence). The CDR3 coding sequence is TGTGCCAGCAGCCGGGAGGGCTATGGCTACACCTTC. Translating it yields CASSREGYGYTF.

This rearrangement joins TRBV28 to TRBJ1-5; D not resolved. V was trimmed by 9 bases and J by 2 bases, leaving 11 bases between them. This CDR3 contains 13 residues. CDR1 is MDHEN, CDR2 SYDVKM, per germline. CDR3 sequence reads: CASQEGGNQPQHF. The CDR3 DNA follows: TGTGCCAGTCAGGAGGGTGGCAATCAGCCCCAGCATTTT.

This clone has a single count. The chain couples TRBV4-1 to TRBJ2-3; 12 nucleotides match TRBD2. CDR3 size: 18 residues. The germline V gene has CDR1 MGHRA and CDR2 YSYEKL. V shed 4 bases and J 0 bases; nucleotides not matched to a gene: 8. The CDR3 is CASSRGLAGKTSTDTQYF. The CDR3 DNA reads TGCGCCAGCAGCCGAGGACTAGCGGGAAAGACTAGCACAGATACGCAGTATTTT.

The chain carries TRBV27 and TRBJ1-1; no clear D. CDR1 is MNHEY, CDR2 SMNVEV, per germline (reference sequence). The ends were cut back, 4 bases at V and 1 base at J, with 16 bases in the middle. The CDR3 extends over 16 amino acids. The CDR3 DNA follows: TGTGCCAGCAGTTCTTACCGGTTCAGGTCGAACACTGAAGCTTTCTTT. Protein: CASSSYRFRSNTEAFF.

This chain uses TRBV2 with TRBJ2-1; D uncertain. Germline CDR1 reads SNHLY; CDR2 reads FYNNEI. The V gene lost 2 bases and the J gene lost 0 bases, with 11 bases spanning the gap. The CDR3 has 16 residues. CDR3: CASSESYYASYNEQFF. The CDR3 bases are TGTGCCAGCAGTGAATCCTACTACGCCTCCTACAATGAGCAGTTCTTC.